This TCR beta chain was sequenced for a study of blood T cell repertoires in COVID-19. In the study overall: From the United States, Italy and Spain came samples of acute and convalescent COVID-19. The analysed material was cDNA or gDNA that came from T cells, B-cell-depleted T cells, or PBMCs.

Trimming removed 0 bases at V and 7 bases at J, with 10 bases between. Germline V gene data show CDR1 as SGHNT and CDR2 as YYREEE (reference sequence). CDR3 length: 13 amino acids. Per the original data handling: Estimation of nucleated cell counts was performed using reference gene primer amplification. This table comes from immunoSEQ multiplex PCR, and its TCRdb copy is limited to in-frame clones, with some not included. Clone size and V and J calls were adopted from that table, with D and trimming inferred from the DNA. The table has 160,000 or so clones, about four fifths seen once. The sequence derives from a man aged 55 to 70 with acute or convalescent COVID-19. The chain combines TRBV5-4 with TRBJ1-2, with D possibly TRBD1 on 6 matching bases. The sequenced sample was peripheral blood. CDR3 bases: TGTGCCAGCAGCTTGGACAGGGCTGGTGGCTACACCTTC. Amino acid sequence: CASSLDRAGGYTF.